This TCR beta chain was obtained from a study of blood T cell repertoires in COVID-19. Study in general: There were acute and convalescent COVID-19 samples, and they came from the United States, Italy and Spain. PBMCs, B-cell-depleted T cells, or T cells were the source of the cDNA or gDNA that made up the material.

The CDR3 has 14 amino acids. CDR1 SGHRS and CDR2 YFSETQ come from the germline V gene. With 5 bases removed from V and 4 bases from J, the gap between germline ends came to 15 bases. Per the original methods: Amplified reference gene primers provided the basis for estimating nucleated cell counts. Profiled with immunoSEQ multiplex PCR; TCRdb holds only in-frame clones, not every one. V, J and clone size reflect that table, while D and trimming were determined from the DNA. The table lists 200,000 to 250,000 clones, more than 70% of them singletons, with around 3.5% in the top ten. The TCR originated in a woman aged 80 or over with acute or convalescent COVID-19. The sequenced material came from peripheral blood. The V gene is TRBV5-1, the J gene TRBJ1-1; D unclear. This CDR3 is CASSSRESATEAFF. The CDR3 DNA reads TGCGCCAGCAGTTCCCGGGAGTCCGCCACTGAAGCTTTCTTT.